The 10 T cell receptor beta chains below come from one sample, sequenced in a study of cytomegalovirus exposure and HLA in healthy donors. PCR used 60 Vbeta primers and 13 Jbeta primers. The data were produced by immunoSEQ multiplex PCR, yet TCRdb's version contains in-frame clones alone and is incomplete. The sample lists some 150,000 clones, roughly 80% occurring once. Sequencing was carried out using PBMCs. The receptors come from a woman between 50 and 59 years old in good health and CMV-seropositive.

This clone was observed a single time. The chain joins TRBV18 to TRBJ1-4, with 7 positions matching TRBD1. The CDR3 is made up of 13 amino acids. CDR1 is KGHSH, CDR2 LQKENI, per germline. V lost 3 bases, J lost 8 bases, and 3 bases stayed unmatched. The CDR3 DNA reads TGTGCCAGCTCACCGACAGGGTACGAAAAACTGTTTTTT. Translating it yields CASSPTGYEKLFF.

This clone was recorded a few times. The chain is built from TRBV7-4 and TRBJ2-5; D remains ambiguous. Germline V gene sequence: CDR1 SGHVT, CDR2 SQSDAQ. V was cut by 0 bases and J by 4 bases, with 6 bases left in between. CDR3 length equals 13 residues. The CDR3 nucleotides read TGTGCCAGCAGCTTAGCGCAGATAGAGACCCAGTACTTC. This encodes CASSLAQIETQYF.

J is TRBJ2-2 and V is TRBV19; 11 nucleotides align to TRBD1. The germline V gene has CDR1 LNHDA and CDR2 SQIVND (reference sequence). The V segment lost 7 bases and the J segment 1 base; nucleotides outside the gene matches: 5. The CDR3 sequence is 16 residues long. For the CDR3, the DNA is TGTGCCAGTAAGCCGGGACAGGGGGTGAACACCGGGGAGCTGTTTTTT. Translated, it gives CASKPGQGVNTGELFF.

The chain carries TRBV6-5 and TRBJ2-5; TRBD2 aligns across 11 bases. The DNA end is more similar to TRBJ2-7, so the J call may be wrong. The V gene's germline CDR1 is MNHEY and CDR2 SVGAGI. The CDR3 is 15 residues long. CDR3 sequence (DNA): TGTGCCAGCAGTCTTACTAGCGGGGGTACCTACGAGCAGTACTTC. Its translation: CASSLTSGGTYEQYF.

This sequence joins TRBV30 and TRBJ2-1; a possible D gene is TRBD2 (5 bases). Germline V gene lookup returns CDR1 GTSNPN and CDR2 SVGIG (reference sequence). Trimming took off 5 bases at V and 4 bases at J, with 9 bases between the two ends. This CDR3 region has 12 residues. CDR3 in DNA: TGTGCCTGGGAGGGCTATTACAATGAGCAGTTCTTC. This sequence encodes CAWEGYYNEQFF.

This clone was detected once. The chain carries TRBV7-2 and TRBJ2-5, with 8 bases lining up with TRBD1. The tail of the sequence fits TRBJ2-7 better, so the J call may be wrong. CDR3 length: 16 amino acids. CDR1 and CDR2 from the germline V gene are SGHTA and FQGNSA. CDR3 sequence (DNA): TGTGCCAGCAGCTTGGGCAGGGGGCGAAAGTTATACGAGCAGTACTTC. It yields the protein CASSLGRGRKLYEQYF.

The V and J genes are TRBV6-5 and TRBJ2-6; 7 positions match TRBD1. Germline trimming cut 7 bases from V and 4 bases from J; bases unmatched to any gene: 4. In germline, CDR1 is MNHEY, CDR2 SVGAGI. The CDR3 contains 14 residues. The CDR3 nucleotides read TGTGCCAGCACCAGGGGGTTAGGGGCCAACGTCCTGACTTTC. Translating gives CASTRGLGANVLTF.

This clone was counted between two and nine times. The J gene is TRBJ2-1, the V gene TRBV6-5; tentative D call: TRBD2 (6 bases). Germline CDR1 and CDR2: MNHEY and SVGAGI. The CDR3 length is 15 residues. The germline V and J ends were trimmed by 5 bases and 7 bases, with 18 bases remaining between them. CDR3 bases: TGTGCCAGCAGTAGCACCGATCGGAGGGCTAATGAGCAGTTCTTC. This codes for CASSSTDRRANEQFF.

This clone was seen more than once but under ten times. One junction end disagrees with the germline gene, perhaps due to a read error. The V call is TRBV7-9, the J call TRBJ2-5; 7 bases agree with TRBD2. This CDR3 is built from 13 residues. Looked up from germline, CDR1 is SEHNR and CDR2 is FQNEAQ (reference sequence). CDR3 sequence (DNA): TGTTCCAGCAGCTTTGCGGGAGTGGAGACCCAGTACTTC. Translating gives CSSSFAGVETQYF.

This chain joins TRBV5-1 and TRBJ2-3; 8 bases agree with TRBD1. CDR3 size: 15 residues. Germline CDR1 is SGHRS and CDR2 is YFSETQ. Trimming at V came to 3 bases and at J to 6 bases, leaving 9 bases not matched to a gene. Here the CDR3 reads CASSSPTGESDTQYF. For the CDR3, the DNA is TGCGCCAGCAGCTCGCCGACAGGGGAATCGGATACGCAGTATTTT.